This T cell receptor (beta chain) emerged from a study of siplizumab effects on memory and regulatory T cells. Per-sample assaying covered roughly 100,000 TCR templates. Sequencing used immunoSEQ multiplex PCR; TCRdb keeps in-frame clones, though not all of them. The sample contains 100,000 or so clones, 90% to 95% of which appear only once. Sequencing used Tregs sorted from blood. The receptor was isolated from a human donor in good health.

CDR3 sequence (DNA): TGCGCCAGCAGCCGGGGGACTAGCGGGAGTTCAGGGGCCTACAATGAGCAGTTCTTC. Translation gives CASSRGTSGSSGAYNEQFF. This chain uses TRBV5-1 with TRBJ2-1; 14 positions match TRBD2. Germline V lookup: CDR1 SGHRS, CDR2 YFSETQ. J gave up 2 bases and V 4 bases, and 11 bases lay outside the gene matches. The CDR3 is 19 residues long.